This TCR beta chain was sequenced during a study of PD-L1 blockade in urothelial cancer. Study in general: Atezolizumab at 1,200 mg intravenously every 3 weeks was started by patients in the mid-2010s. Prior chemotherapy regimens per patient numbered 0 to 3. T cells numbered a median of about 150,000 in the blood samples.

Urothelial carcinoma affected the patients, and it was locally advanced or metastatic. Produced via immunoSEQ multiplex PCR; TCRdb's table is partial and in-frame only. The table includes about 17,000 clones, roughly nine tenths detected once. V was clipped by 8 bases and J by 7 bases; unmatched bases: 9. CDR3 size: 14 residues. Germline V gives CDR1 WNHNN, CDR2 SYGVQD (reference sequence). The V call is TRBV10-1, the J call TRBJ2-2; TRBD2 agrees at 8 bases. This receptor was identified in a man in his fifties or sixties with urothelial cancer. This material consisted of PBMCs, taken around atezolizumab (anti-PD-L1) treatment. The DNA of the CDR3 is TGCGCCAGCGGGGAAGCGGGAGAAAGCGGGGAGCTGTTTTTT. This encodes CASGEAGESGELFF.